This is a list of T cell receptor beta chains from one sample in a study of cytomegalovirus exposure and HLA in healthy donors. Profiling relied on immunoSEQ multiplex PCR, and the TCRdb table lists in-frame clones only, not all of them. The sample has 140,000 to 150,000 clones, approximately 84% seen once; the top ten hold roughly 10%. Sequencing input: PBMCs. These receptors were taken from a woman aged 55-69 years in good health and CMV-seropositive. CDR3s include the opening cysteine and the closing phenylalanine or tryptophan. The order of the fields is V gene, CDR3 length, clone size, J gene, D gene, CDR3 DNA, CDR3 protein. D genes are given only for firm matches. Where a row states a size, it is once, few, many or the class of an expanded clone; other rows omit it.

v_gene: TRBV4-3
len: 19
abundance: NA
j_gene: TRBJ2-7
d_gene: TRBD1
CDR3nt: TGCGCCAGCAGCCAAGAGGTGGAGGGTTGGACAGGGGCCGGTTGGGAGCAGTACTTC
CDR3aa: CASSQEVEGWTGAGWEQYF

v_gene: TRBV29-1
len: 13
abundance: NA
j_gene: TRBJ1-1
d_gene: TRBD1
CDR3nt: TGCAGCGTGGCAGGGACAGTAGTCCCCGAAGCTTTCTTT
CDR3aa: CSVAGTVVPEAFF

v_gene: TRBV15
len: 15
abundance: once
j_gene: TRBJ2-2
d_gene: NA
CDR3nt: TGTGCCACCAGCAGACCGTCCCAGGGTGTCGGGGAGCTGTTTTTT
CDR3aa: CATSRPSQGVGELFF

v_gene: TRBV7-2
len: 15
abundance: NA
j_gene: TRBJ2-7
d_gene: NA
CDR3nt: TGTGCCAGCAGCTTACTGCTAGAACCCTCCTACGAGCAGTACTTC
CDR3aa: CASSLLLEPSYEQYF

v_gene: TRBV2
len: 15
abundance: NA
j_gene: TRBJ2-6
d_gene: TRBD1
CDR3nt: TGTGCCAGCAGTCGACAGGGGTCTGGGGCCAACGTCCTGACTTTC
CDR3aa: CASSRQGSGANVLTF

v_gene: TRBV28
len: 15
abundance: NA
j_gene: TRBJ2-5
d_gene: NA
CDR3nt: TGTGCCAGCAGTTCCTCCTGGGGGGGCGGAGAGACCCAGTACTTC
CDR3aa: CASSSSWGGGETQYF

v_gene: TRBV9
len: 14
abundance: few
j_gene: TRBJ2-2
d_gene: NA
CDR3nt: TGTGCCAGCAGCGTAGGATCGGAGGCCGGGGAGCTGTTTTTT
CDR3aa: CASSVGSEAGELFF

v_gene: TRBV4-3
len: 13
abundance: NA
j_gene: TRBJ2-7
d_gene: TRBD1
CDR3nt: TGCGCCAGCAGCCAGAGGACAGGGAAGGAACAGTACTTC
CDR3aa: CASSQRTGKEQYF

v_gene: TRBV2
len: 15
abundance: few
j_gene: TRBJ2-7
d_gene: NA
CDR3nt: TGTGCCAGCAGTGAAAGGGGCCAGTCTTCCTACGAGCAGTACTTC
CDR3aa: CASSERGQSSYEQYF

v_gene: TRBV6-1
len: 16
abundance: NA
j_gene: TRBJ2-5
d_gene: NA
CDR3nt: TGTGCCAGCAGAGAAACCGGGAGACAATTATCAGAGACCCAGTACTTC
CDR3aa: CASRETGRQLSETQYF

v_gene: TRBV18
len: 17
abundance: NA
j_gene: TRBJ2-2
d_gene: TRBD2
CDR3nt: TGTGCCAGCTCACCACCTAACGGGAGGGAAGACACCGGGGAGCTGTTTTTT
CDR3aa: CASSPPNGREDTGELFF

v_gene: TRBV30
len: 15
abundance: NA
j_gene: TRBJ2-7
d_gene: TRBD2
CDR3nt: TGTGCCTGGAGTGTAGGGCCAGCGGGATTCTCTGGGCAGTACTTC
CDR3aa: CAWSVGPAGFSGQYF

v_gene: TRBV7-2
len: 13
abundance: NA
j_gene: TRBJ2-2
d_gene: NA
CDR3nt: TGTGCCAGCAGCTACACTAGGTCCGGGGAGCTGTTTTTT
CDR3aa: CASSYTRSGELFF

v_gene: TRBV4-3
len: 15
abundance: NA
j_gene: TRBJ2-7
d_gene: NA
CDR3nt: TGCGCCAGCAGCCAAGTTTTGGCGGGGCTCGGAGAGCAGTACTTC
CDR3aa: CASSQVLAGLGEQYF

v_gene: TRBV19
len: 12
abundance: NA
j_gene: TRBJ2-7
d_gene: NA
CDR3nt: TGTGCCAGTATGGGGGGAGCCTACGAGCAGTACTTC
CDR3aa: CASMGGAYEQYF

v_gene: TRBV11-2
len: 15
abundance: NA
j_gene: TRBJ2-5
d_gene: TRBD2
CDR3nt: TGTGCCAGCAGCCCCATCCTAGCGGGAGGGGAGACCCAGTACTTC
CDR3aa: CASSPILAGGETQYF

v_gene: TRBV5-1
len: 16
abundance: NA
j_gene: TRBJ1-4
d_gene: TRBD1
CDR3nt: TGCGCCAGCAGCAATTCAAGACAGGGTGTTAATGAAAAACTGTTTTTT
CDR3aa: CASSNSRQGVNEKLFF

v_gene: TRBV6-4
len: 15
abundance: NA
j_gene: TRBJ2-5
d_gene: TRBD2
CDR3nt: TGTGCCAGCAGTGCTTTCGCGGGAGGGGGAGAGACCCAGTACTTC
CDR3aa: CASSAFAGGGETQYF

v_gene: TRBV5-1
len: 19
abundance: few
j_gene: TRBJ2-6
d_gene: TRBD1
CDR3nt: TGCGCCAGCAGCTTGGGATTTGGGACAGATGACTCTGGGGCCAACGTCCTGACTTTC
CDR3aa: CASSLGFGTDDSGANVLTF

v_gene: TRBV13
len: 18
abundance: NA
j_gene: TRBJ1-6
d_gene: TRBD1
CDR3nt: TGTGCCAGCAGCCAGCGACAGGGACGAAGCTCCTATAATTCACCCCTCCACTTT
CDR3aa: CASSQRQGRSSYNSPLHF